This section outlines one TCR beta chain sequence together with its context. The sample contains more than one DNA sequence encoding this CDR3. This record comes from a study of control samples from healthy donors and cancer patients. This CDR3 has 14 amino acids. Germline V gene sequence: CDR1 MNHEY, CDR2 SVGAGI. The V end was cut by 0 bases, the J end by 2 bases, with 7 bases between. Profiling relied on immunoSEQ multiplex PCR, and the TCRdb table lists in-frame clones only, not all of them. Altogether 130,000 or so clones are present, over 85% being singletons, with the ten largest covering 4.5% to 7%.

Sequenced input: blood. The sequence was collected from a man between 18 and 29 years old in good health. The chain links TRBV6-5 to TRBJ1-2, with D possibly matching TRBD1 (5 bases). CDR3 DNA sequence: TGTGCCAGCAGTTACTCGGGGGGAAACTATGGCTACACCTTC. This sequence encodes CASSYSGGNYGYTF.